Listed below are T cell receptor beta chains from one sample, sequenced in a study of tumor and adjacent non-tumor tissue in lung cancer. TCRdb reanalysed the multiplex PCR reads using MiXCR and keeps one entry per CDR3 protein. The sample shows fewer than 150,000 distinct CDR3 sequences, 66% of them seen only once. Sequencing was performed on lung tumor tissue. All receptors come from a man aged 55-75 years with small cell lung cancer. Each CDR3 is given with its conserved first and last residue. Each record gives: D gene, V gene, clone size, J gene, CDR3 DNA, CDR3 protein. A D gene is named only where the DNA matches it firmly. Where a row states a size, it is once, few, many or the class of an expanded clone; other rows omit it.

d_call: TRBD1
v_call: TRBV11-1
clone_size: NA
j_call: TRBJ2-7
cdr3_nt: TGTGCCAGCGACGGACAGGGGCGCGAGCAATACTTC
cdr3_aa: CASDGQGREQYF

d_call: TRBD2
v_call: TRBV29-1
clone_size: few
j_call: TRBJ2-3
cdr3_nt: TGCAGCGTTGAAAGTCGCAGGATACTAGCGGGAGCCTTTGATACGCAGTATTTT
cdr3_aa: CSVESRRILAGAFDTQYF

d_call: TRBD2
v_call: TRBV24-1
clone_size: NA
j_call: TRBJ2-3
cdr3_nt: TGTGCCATCAGTGAGGCTGCGGGGGTGGCAGATACGCAGTATTTT
cdr3_aa: CAISEAAGVADTQYF

d_call: NA
v_call: TRBV5-6
clone_size: few
j_call: TRBJ2-7
cdr3_nt: TGTGCCAGCAGGGGGGTATGGGCCCTAACCTACGAGCAGTACTTC
cdr3_aa: CASRGVWALTYEQYF

d_call: NA
v_call: TRBV11-2
clone_size: once
j_call: TRBJ2-2
cdr3_nt: TGTGCCAGCAGCTTTAGACTCACCGGGGAGCTGTTTTTT
cdr3_aa: CASSFRLTGELFF

d_call: TRBD2
v_call: TRBV12-3/TRBV12-4
clone_size: few
j_call: TRBJ2-5
cdr3_nt: TGTGCCAGCAGCGGCGGACTAGCGGGAGTTTACCAAGAGACCCAGTACTTC
cdr3_aa: CASSGGLAGVYQETQYF

d_call: TRBD1
v_call: TRBV12-3/TRBV12-4
clone_size: NA
j_call: TRBJ2-1
cdr3_nt: TGTGTCAGCAGCCTAGGGGGCGGGCCCGTCAATTACAATGAGCAATTCTTC
cdr3_aa: CVSSLGGGPVNYNEQFF

d_call: TRBD1
v_call: TRBV6-5
clone_size: many
j_call: TRBJ2-7
cdr3_nt: TGTGCCAGCAGTTTACAGGGGCGGACTGGGCAGTACTTC
cdr3_aa: CASSLQGRTGQYF

d_call: NA
v_call: TRBV4-1
clone_size: few
j_call: TRBJ2-6
cdr3_nt: TGCGCCAGCAGCCAAGGCCTTTCCTCTGGGGCCAACGTCCTGACTTTC
cdr3_aa: CASSQGLSSGANVLTF

d_call: NA
v_call: TRBV24-1
clone_size: many
j_call: TRBJ2-3
cdr3_nt: TGTGCCACCAGTGACCGCCGGGCAGCCAGCACAGATACGCAGTATTTT
cdr3_aa: CATSDRRAASTDTQYF

d_call: NA
v_call: TRBV11-3
clone_size: NA
j_call: TRBJ1-1
cdr3_nt: TGTGCCAGCAGCATAAGTCGACAGAGCAACACTGAAGCTTTCTTT
cdr3_aa: CASSISRQSNTEAFF

d_call: NA
v_call: TRBV20-1
clone_size: NA
j_call: TRBJ2-3
cdr3_nt: TGCAGTGCTAGAGATTTCTCTAGAACCGATACGCGGTATTTT
cdr3_aa: CSARDFSRTDTRYF

d_call: NA
v_call: TRBV11-2
clone_size: medium-sized
j_call: TRBJ2-7
cdr3_nt: TGTGCCAGCAGCCCCGTGTCAGCCTACGAGCAGTACTTC
cdr3_aa: CASSPVSAYEQYF

d_call: TRBD2
v_call: TRBV5-4
clone_size: NA
j_call: TRBJ2-3
cdr3_nt: TGTACCAGCAGCTTGCCGCTAGGGACTAGCGGGAGTGCAGATACGCAGTATTTT
cdr3_aa: CTSSLPLGTSGSADTQYF

d_call: NA
v_call: TRBV14
clone_size: NA
j_call: TRBJ1-1
cdr3_nt: TGTGCCTGCAGCCCGATAGGTCGAGCGAGGACTGAAGCTTTCTTT
cdr3_aa: CACSPIGRARTEAFF

d_call: TRBD2
v_call: TRBV20-1
clone_size: NA
j_call: TRBJ2-3
cdr3_nt: TGCAGTGCTAGGGGGATGGGCCTAGCGGTCGAAGATACGCAGTGTTTC
cdr3_aa: CSARGMGLAVEDTQCF

d_call: TRBD2
v_call: TRBV6-1
clone_size: few
j_call: TRBJ2-2
cdr3_nt: TGTGCCAGCAAGACTAGCGCAAACACCAGGGAGCTGTTTTTT
cdr3_aa: CASKTSANTRELFF

d_call: TRBD1
v_call: TRBV6-6
clone_size: NA
j_call: TRBJ2-3
cdr3_nt: TGTGCCAGCAGTTTCGGACAGGGCGCAGATACGCAGTATTTT
cdr3_aa: CASSFGQGADTQYF

d_call: NA
v_call: TRBV6-1
clone_size: many
j_call: TRBJ1-1
cdr3_nt: TGTGCCAGCAGTGAAACAGGCTACTCTGAAGCTTTCTTT
cdr3_aa: CASSETGYSEAFF

d_call: NA
v_call: TRBV7-9
clone_size: few
j_call: TRBJ1-4
cdr3_nt: TGTGCCAGCAGCTTAGCGCGCCAGGGCTCTGAAAAACTGTTTTTT
cdr3_aa: CASSLARQGSEKLFF

d_call: NA
v_call: TRBV28
clone_size: NA
j_call: TRBJ2-7
cdr3_nt: TGTGCCAGCAGTTTATCCACCCTCGAGCAGTACTTC
cdr3_aa: CASSLSTLEQYF

d_call: NA
v_call: TRBV11-2
clone_size: NA
j_call: TRBJ2-6
cdr3_nt: TGTGCCAGCAGCTTAAAGTATGGCTCCGTCCTGACATTC
cdr3_aa: CASSLKYGSVLTF

d_call: NA
v_call: TRBV20-1
clone_size: many
j_call: TRBJ2-3
cdr3_nt: TGCAGTGCTAATCGAGTCGGGGGCACAGATACGCAGTATTTT
cdr3_aa: CSANRVGGTDTQYF

d_call: NA
v_call: TRBV28
clone_size: NA
j_call: TRBJ2-5
cdr3_nt: TGTGCCAGCACACCATGGGGTGGACAAGAGACACGGTACTTC
cdr3_aa: CASTPWGGQETRYF

d_call: NA
v_call: TRBV5-1
clone_size: NA
j_call: TRBJ2-1
cdr3_nt: TGCGCCAGCAGCTTGGCGACCCTACCCTACAATGAGCAGTTCTTC
cdr3_aa: CASSLATLPYNEQFF

d_call: TRBD2
v_call: TRBV12-3/TRBV12-4
clone_size: NA
j_call: TRBJ2-7
cdr3_nt: TGTGACAGCTGCAAAGGGACTAGCGGGAATAGGTACGAGCAGTACTTC
cdr3_aa: CDSCKGTSGNRYEQYF

d_call: NA
v_call: TRBV7-2
clone_size: NA
j_call: TRBJ2-3
cdr3_nt: TGTGCCAGCAGCCCATTTAGCGTAGGCACAGATACGCAGTATTTT
cdr3_aa: CASSPFSVGTDTQYF

d_call: NA
v_call: TRBV20-1
clone_size: NA
j_call: TRBJ2-1
cdr3_nt: TGCAGTGCGAGGTTAGGTTGGACGCCCCACAATGAGCAGTTCTTC
cdr3_aa: CSARLGWTPHNEQFF

d_call: NA
v_call: TRBV11-2
clone_size: NA
j_call: TRBJ2-1
cdr3_nt: TGTGCCAGCAGCTTAGAGGGGTTTGCGACAGGGGACTATATGGCTGAGCAGTTTTTC
cdr3_aa: CASSLEGFATGDYMAEQFF

d_call: NA
v_call: TRBV11-2
clone_size: once
j_call: TRBJ2-6
cdr3_nt: TGTGTCAGCAGCTTAGACTGGGACGTATCTGGGGCCAACGACCTGACTTTC
cdr3_aa: CVSSLDWDVSGANDLTF

d_call: TRBD1
v_call: TRBV10-2
clone_size: few
j_call: TRBJ1-2
cdr3_nt: TGCGCCAGCAGTGAGTCCCCCCCGTCAGGGGGCGCCCGGGGCTACACCTTC
cdr3_aa: CASSESPPSGGARGYTF

d_call: NA
v_call: TRBV11-3
clone_size: many
j_call: TRBJ2-3
cdr3_nt: TGTGCCAGCAGCTTGGTGGGAGATGTAGGAGATACGCAGTATTTT
cdr3_aa: CASSLVGDVGDTQYF

d_call: NA
v_call: TRBV6-5
clone_size: NA
j_call: TRBJ1-5
cdr3_nt: TGCGCCAGCAGTTACTCGAGTTGGGATCAGCCCCGGCATTTT
cdr3_aa: CASSYSSWDQPRHF

d_call: TRBD1
v_call: TRBV18
clone_size: NA
j_call: TRBJ1-1
cdr3_nt: TGTGCCAGCTCCGGCCTTAATTACAGGGGGGCTGAAGCTTTCTTT
cdr3_aa: CASSGLNYRGAEAFF

d_call: TRBD2
v_call: TRBV11-3
clone_size: NA
j_call: TRBJ2-7
cdr3_nt: TGTGCCGGCAGCCGGACTAGGTCCTACGAGCAGTACTTT
cdr3_aa: CAGSRTRSYEQYF

d_call: NA
v_call: TRBV6-1
clone_size: NA
j_call: TRBJ1-2
cdr3_nt: TGTGACAGCAGTGTACGGACTGATTATGGATACACCTTC
cdr3_aa: CDSSVRTDYGYTF

d_call: NA
v_call: TRBV13
clone_size: once
j_call: TRBJ2-7
cdr3_nt: TGTGCCGGCAGCTACGGTGGTTACGTGCAGTACTTC
cdr3_aa: CAGSYGGYVQYF

d_call: TRBD1
v_call: TRBV20-1
clone_size: few
j_call: TRBJ2-5
cdr3_nt: TGCAGTGTTCAGGGGGCGCATTCAGGTAGAGAGACCCAGTACTTC
cdr3_aa: CSVQGAHSGRETQYF

d_call: NA
v_call: TRBV19
clone_size: few
j_call: TRBJ1-1
cdr3_nt: TGTGCCAGTACCAACCAACGGGGACACTACAAGAGCACTGAAGCTTTCTTT
cdr3_aa: CASTNQRGHYKSTEAFF

d_call: TRBD2
v_call: TRBV12-3/TRBV12-4
clone_size: NA
j_call: TRBJ2-5
cdr3_nt: TGTGCCAGCAGTTTACGGCTAGCGGGAGCCGGGGAGGCCCAGTACTTC
cdr3_aa: CASSLRLAGAGEAQYF

d_call: NA
v_call: TRBV13
clone_size: many
j_call: TRBJ2-1
cdr3_nt: TGTGCCAGCAGCCCCCGTCGACGGGATGAGCAGTTCTTC
cdr3_aa: CASSPRRRDEQFF

d_call: NA
v_call: TRBV12-3/TRBV12-4
clone_size: NA
j_call: TRBJ2-3
cdr3_nt: TGTGCCAGCAGTTTATGGGTGGGGGGGCGCCCAGATACGCACTATTTT
cdr3_aa: CASSLWVGGRPDTHYF

d_call: TRBD2
v_call: TRBV11-1
clone_size: NA
j_call: TRBJ2-7
cdr3_nt: TGTGCCAGCAGCCGCGGACTAGCGGGTCCCCTTTACTTC
cdr3_aa: CASSRGLAGPLYF

d_call: NA
v_call: TRBV11-1
clone_size: NA
j_call: TRBJ2-1
cdr3_nt: TGTGCCACCAGCTTCACTAGCAGGATTAGTGAGCAGTTCTTC
cdr3_aa: CATSFTSRISEQFF

d_call: NA
v_call: TRBV12-5
clone_size: many
j_call: TRBJ2-6
cdr3_nt: TGTGCTAGTGGCTCCGTCGTCCTGACTTTC
cdr3_aa: CASGSVVLTF

d_call: NA
v_call: TRBV11-2
clone_size: few
j_call: TRBJ2-1
cdr3_nt: TGTGCCGGCAGCTTAGGGAGGATGGACGATGAGCAGTTCTTC
cdr3_aa: CAGSLGRMDDEQFF

d_call: NA
v_call: TRBV12-3/TRBV12-4
clone_size: NA
j_call: TRBJ2-1
cdr3_nt: TGTGCCAGCAGTTCGGACTATCAGACCTACAATGAGCGGTTCTTC
cdr3_aa: CASSSDYQTYNERFF

d_call: NA
v_call: TRBV11-2
clone_size: NA
j_call: TRBJ2-7
cdr3_nt: TGCGTCAGCACCTCTCTCTACGAGCAGTACTTC
cdr3_aa: CVSTSLYEQYF

d_call: NA
v_call: TRBV20-1
clone_size: NA
j_call: TRBJ2-5
cdr3_nt: TGCAGTGCTAGAGATGCACTTTTAGCGCACCAACAGATCCAGTACTTC
cdr3_aa: CSARDALLAHQQIQYF

d_call: TRBD1
v_call: TRBV6-1
clone_size: NA
j_call: TRBJ1-5
cdr3_nt: TGTGCCAGCGTCCAAGGGGGCCCAAATCAGCCCCAGCATTTT
cdr3_aa: CASVQGGPNQPQHF

d_call: TRBD1
v_call: TRBV7-8
clone_size: many
j_call: TRBJ1-1
cdr3_nt: TGTGCCAGCAGCCAAAGGGACAGGGAGGATGGAACTGAAGCTTTCTTT
cdr3_aa: CASSQRDREDGTEAFF

d_call: TRBD1
v_call: TRBV11-2
clone_size: NA
j_call: TRBJ2-1
cdr3_nt: TGTGCCTGCAGTTACCGGCGGCGAAACACAGGGGGCTTGGGGTCATCTTTCAATGAGCAGTTCTTC
cdr3_aa: CACSYRRRNTGGLGSSFNEQFF

d_call: TRBD2
v_call: TRBV6-2/TRBV6-3
clone_size: many
j_call: TRBJ2-1
cdr3_nt: TGTGCCAGCAGACTAGCGGGGAGCTCCTACAATGAGCAGTTCTTC
cdr3_aa: CASRLAGSSYNEQFF

d_call: NA
v_call: TRBV14
clone_size: few
j_call: TRBJ1-3
cdr3_nt: TGTGCCAGCAGCCGCCAGCCAGGCCCACGGGACACCATATATTTT
cdr3_aa: CASSRQPGPRDTIYF

d_call: TRBD2
v_call: TRBV4-1
clone_size: NA
j_call: TRBJ2-1
cdr3_nt: TGTGCCAGCAGTCAAGAGCGGGAGGTGAACAATGAGCAGTTCTTC
cdr3_aa: CASSQEREVNNEQFF

d_call: NA
v_call: TRBV28
clone_size: NA
j_call: TRBJ2-7
cdr3_nt: TGTGCCAGCAGCCATAAACGTACCCTCTACGAGCAGTACTTC
cdr3_aa: CASSHKRTLYEQYF

d_call: NA
v_call: TRBV11-3
clone_size: many
j_call: TRBJ2-5
cdr3_nt: TGTGCCAGCAGCAGGGGGATTGGGGAGACCCAGTACTTC
cdr3_aa: CASSRGIGETQYF